This T cell receptor (beta chain) was captured by sequencing in a study of blood T cell repertoires in COVID-19. At the level of the study: PBMCs, B-cell-depleted T cells, or T cells were the source of the cDNA or gDNA that made up the material.

V was shortened by 5 bases and J by 1 base, with 9 bases between the two germline ends. The length of the CDR3 is 14 residues. Germline-derived CDR1 and CDR2 are MNHEY and SMNVEV (reference sequence). The count of this clone is one. Adults between roughly 18 and 95 years of age took part from under 25 US areas. Cohorts were assigned according to the clinical history that participants reported. Authors' processing steps: From reference gene primer amplification, estimates of nucleated cell counts were derived. The data were produced by immunoSEQ multiplex PCR, yet TCRdb's version contains in-frame clones alone and is incomplete. D and trimming come from the DNA, and the V and J calls and clone size come from that table. The profile shows around 250,000 clones, approximately 79% of them singletons.

The sequence was obtained from a man aged 25 to 40 with acute COVID-19. Material for sequencing was PBMCs or T cells enriched from blood (not recorded which). The rearrangement joins TRBV27 to TRBJ1-5, with D perhaps TRBD1 (6 bases). The CDR3 protein is CASSTGQSNQPQHF. DNA for the CDR3: TGTGCCAGCAGTACTGGACAGAGCAATCAGCCCCAGCATTTT.